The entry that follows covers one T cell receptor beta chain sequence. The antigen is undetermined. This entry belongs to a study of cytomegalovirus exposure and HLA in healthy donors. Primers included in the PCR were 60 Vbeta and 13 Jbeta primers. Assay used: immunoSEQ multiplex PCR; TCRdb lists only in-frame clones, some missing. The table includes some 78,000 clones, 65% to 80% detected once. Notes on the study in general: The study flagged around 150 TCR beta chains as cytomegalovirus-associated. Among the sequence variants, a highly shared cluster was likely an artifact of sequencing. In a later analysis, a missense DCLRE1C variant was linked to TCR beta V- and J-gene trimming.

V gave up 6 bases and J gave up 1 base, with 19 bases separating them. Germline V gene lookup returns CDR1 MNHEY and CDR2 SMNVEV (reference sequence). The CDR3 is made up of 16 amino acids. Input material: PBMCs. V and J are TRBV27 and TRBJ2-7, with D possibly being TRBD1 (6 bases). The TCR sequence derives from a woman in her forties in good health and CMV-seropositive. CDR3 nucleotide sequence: TGTGCCAGCAGCCCCAGGGGAACCGGGGCTTCCTACGAGCAGTACTTC. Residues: CASSPRGTGASYEQYF.